This T cell receptor beta chain stems from a study of T cell responses to AZD1222 COVID-19 vaccine. Assay: immunoSEQ multiplex PCR; the TCRdb copy retains only in-frame clones and omits some. The repertoire consists of some 120,000 clones, with 80% to 95% occurring once and the leading ten covering about 1.1%. CDR1 and CDR2 from the germline V gene are MDHEN and SYDVKM. Trimming pared 2 bases from V and 0 bases from J, leaving 8 bases between. The CDR3 is 15 residues long. A remark on this clone: Its antigen is not known.

Study-level points and caveats: Donors in the cohort were predominantly white British and more often female, and clonal diversity was possibly underestimated. Nearly half of spike-specific TCRs reportedly target unmutated variant regions.

This rearrangement joins TRBV28 to TRBJ2-1; D not certain. Sequences were derived from peripheral blood, sampled on day 0 of AZD1222 vaccination. The receptor was derived from an adult in good health. Here the CDR3 DNA reads TGTGCCAGCAGTTTAGGAGCGAGCTCCTACAATGAGCAGTTCTTC. Translating gives CASSLGASSYNEQFF.